This T cell receptor (beta chain) was recorded in a study of T cell responses to AZD1222 COVID-19 vaccine. In the study overall: Second-dose intervals near 4 or 12 weeks were combined.

Study findings and constraints: Females made up more of the donors, who were largely white British, and clonal diversity may have come out too low. Reports say nearly half of spike-specific TCRs go after unmutated variant regions. Researchers took repertoire samples only after the peak T cell response had come.

The V and J ends lost 6 bases and 4 bases respectively, with 16 bases between them. This CDR3 has 15 residues. In germline, CDR1 is SQVTM, CDR2 ANQGSEA. This clone was observed once. Its matching antigen is unknown. Generated by immunoSEQ multiplex PCR, the TCRdb table keeps only in-frame clones and is missing some. The table records 170,000 or so clones, approximately 90% of them present only once. This chain uses TRBV29-1 with TRBJ2-6; either TRBD1 or TRBD2 may fit D (6 bases each). The TCR was taken from an adult in good health. The sequences come from peripheral blood, collected on day 0 of AZD1222 vaccination. The CDR3 loop is CSVIGGGSGANVLTF. The CDR3 DNA is TGCAGCGTAATCGGAGGGGGGTCCGGGGCCAACGTCCTGACTTTC.